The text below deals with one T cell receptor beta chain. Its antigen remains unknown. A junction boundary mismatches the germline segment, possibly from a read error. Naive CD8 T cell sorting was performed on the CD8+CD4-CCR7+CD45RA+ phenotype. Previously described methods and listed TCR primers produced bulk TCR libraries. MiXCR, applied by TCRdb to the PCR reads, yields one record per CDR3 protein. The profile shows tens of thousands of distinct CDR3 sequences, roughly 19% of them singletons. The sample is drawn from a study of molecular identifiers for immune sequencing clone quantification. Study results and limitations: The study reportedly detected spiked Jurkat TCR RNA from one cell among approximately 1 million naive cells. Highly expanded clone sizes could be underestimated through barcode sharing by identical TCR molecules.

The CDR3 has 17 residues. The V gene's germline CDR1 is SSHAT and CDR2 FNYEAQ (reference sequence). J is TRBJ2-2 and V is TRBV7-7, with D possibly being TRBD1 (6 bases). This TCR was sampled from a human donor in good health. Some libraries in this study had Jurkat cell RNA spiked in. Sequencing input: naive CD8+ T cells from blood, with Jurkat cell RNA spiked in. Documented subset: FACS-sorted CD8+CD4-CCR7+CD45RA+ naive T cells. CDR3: CASSLSGRGGNTGELFF. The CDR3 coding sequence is TGTGCTAGCAGCCTAAGCGGCAGGGGCGGGAACACCGGGGAGCTGTTTTTT.